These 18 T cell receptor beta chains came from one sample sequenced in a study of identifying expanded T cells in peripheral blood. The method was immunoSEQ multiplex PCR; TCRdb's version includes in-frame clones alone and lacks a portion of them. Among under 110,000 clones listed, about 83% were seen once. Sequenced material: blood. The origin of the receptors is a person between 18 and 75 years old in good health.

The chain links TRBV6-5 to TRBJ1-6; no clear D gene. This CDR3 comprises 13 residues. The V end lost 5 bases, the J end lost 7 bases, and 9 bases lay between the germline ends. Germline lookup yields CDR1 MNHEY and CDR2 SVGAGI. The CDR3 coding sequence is TGTGCCAGCAGTGTACAGACCAATTCACCCCTCCACTTT. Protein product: CASSVQTNSPLHF.

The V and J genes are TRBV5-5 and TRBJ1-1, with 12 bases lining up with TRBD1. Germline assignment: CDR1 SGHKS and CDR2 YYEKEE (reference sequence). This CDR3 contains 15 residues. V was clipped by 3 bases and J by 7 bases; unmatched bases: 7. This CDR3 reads CASSSSGTGGIEAFF. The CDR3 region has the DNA TGTGCCAGCAGCTCTTCCGGGACAGGGGGCATTGAAGCTTTCTTT.

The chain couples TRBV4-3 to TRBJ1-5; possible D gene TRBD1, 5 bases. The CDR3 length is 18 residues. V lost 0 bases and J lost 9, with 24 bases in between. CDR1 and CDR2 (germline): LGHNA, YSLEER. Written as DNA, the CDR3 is TGCGCCAGCAGCCAAGATTGGAGCTCGGGGTTGGGGGAGATGCCCCAGCATTTT. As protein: CASSQDWSSGLGEMPQHF.

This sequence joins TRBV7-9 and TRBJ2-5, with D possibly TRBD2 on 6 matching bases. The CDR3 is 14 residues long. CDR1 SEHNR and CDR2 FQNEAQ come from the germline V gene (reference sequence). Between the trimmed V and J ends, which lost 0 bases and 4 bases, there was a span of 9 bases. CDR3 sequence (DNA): TGTGCCAGCAGCTTAGCTCGGGGGATAGAGACCCAGTACTTC. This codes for CASSLARGIETQYF.

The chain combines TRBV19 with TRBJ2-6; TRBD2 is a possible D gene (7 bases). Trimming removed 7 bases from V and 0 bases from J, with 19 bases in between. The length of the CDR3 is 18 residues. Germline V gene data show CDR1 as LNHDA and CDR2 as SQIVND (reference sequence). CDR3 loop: CASKSPEGGGSGANVLTF. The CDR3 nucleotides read TGTGCCAGTAAATCACCGGAGGGAGGGGGCTCTGGGGCCAACGTCCTGACTTTC.

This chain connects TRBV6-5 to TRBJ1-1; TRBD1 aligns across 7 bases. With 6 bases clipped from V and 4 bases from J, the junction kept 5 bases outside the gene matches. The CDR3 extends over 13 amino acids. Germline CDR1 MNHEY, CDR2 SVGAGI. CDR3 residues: CASRTTGSTEAFF. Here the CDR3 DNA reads TGTGCCAGCAGGACGACAGGGAGCACTGAAGCTTTCTTT.

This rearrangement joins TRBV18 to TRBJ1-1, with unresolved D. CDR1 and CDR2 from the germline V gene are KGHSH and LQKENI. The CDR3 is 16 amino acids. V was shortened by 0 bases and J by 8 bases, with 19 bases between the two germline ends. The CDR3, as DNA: TGTGCCAGCTCACCACCATCATCCAGGCGAGGATCCGAAGCTTTCTTT. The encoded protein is CASSPPSSRRGSEAFF.

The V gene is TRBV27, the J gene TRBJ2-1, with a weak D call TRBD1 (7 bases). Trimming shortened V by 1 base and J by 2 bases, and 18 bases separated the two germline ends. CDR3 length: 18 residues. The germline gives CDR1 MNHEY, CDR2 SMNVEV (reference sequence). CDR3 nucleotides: TGTGCCAGCAGTTTATGGGAGGCGAGGGGGCAGGCCTACAATGAGCAGTTCTTC. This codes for CASSLWEARGQAYNEQFF.

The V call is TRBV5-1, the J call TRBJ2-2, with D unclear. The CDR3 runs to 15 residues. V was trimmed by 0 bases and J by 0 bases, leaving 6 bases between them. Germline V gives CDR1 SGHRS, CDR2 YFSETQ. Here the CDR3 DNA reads TGCGCCAGCAGCTTGGGGCACGCGAACACCGGGGAGCTGTTTTTT. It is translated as CASSLGHANTGELFF. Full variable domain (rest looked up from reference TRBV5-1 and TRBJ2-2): KAGVTQTPRYLIKTRGQQVTLSCSPISGHRSVSWYQQTPGQGLQFLFEYFSETQRNKGNFPGRFSGRQFSNSRSEMNVSTLELGDSALYLCASSLGHANTGELFFGEGSRLTVL.

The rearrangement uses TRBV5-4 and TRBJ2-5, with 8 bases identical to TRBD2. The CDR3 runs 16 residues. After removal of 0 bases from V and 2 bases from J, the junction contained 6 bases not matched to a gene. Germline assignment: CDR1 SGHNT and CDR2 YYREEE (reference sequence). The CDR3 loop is CASSLAPGLGQETQYF. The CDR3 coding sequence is TGTGCCAGCAGCTTGGCCCCGGGACTAGGACAAGAGACCCAGTACTTC. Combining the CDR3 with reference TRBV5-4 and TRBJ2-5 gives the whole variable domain ETGVTQSPTHLIKTRGQQVTLRCSSQSGHNTVSWYQQALGQGPQFIFQYYREEENGRGNFPPRFSGLQFPNYSSELNVNALELDDSALYLCASSLAPGLGQETQYFGPGTRLLVL.

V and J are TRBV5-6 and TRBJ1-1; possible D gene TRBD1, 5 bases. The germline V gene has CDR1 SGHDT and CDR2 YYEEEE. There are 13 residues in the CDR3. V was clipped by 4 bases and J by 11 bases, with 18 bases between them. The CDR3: CASSPGGLSGAFF. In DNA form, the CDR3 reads TGTGCCAGCAGCCCGGGGGGTCTTTCCGGGGCTTTCTTT.

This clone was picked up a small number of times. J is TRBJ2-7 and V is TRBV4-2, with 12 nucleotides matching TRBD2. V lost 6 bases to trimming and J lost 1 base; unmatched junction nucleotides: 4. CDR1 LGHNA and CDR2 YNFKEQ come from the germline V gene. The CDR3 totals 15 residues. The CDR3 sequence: CASRLTSGGSYEQYF. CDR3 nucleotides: TGTGCCAGCAGGTTGACTAGCGGGGGATCCTACGAGCAGTACTTC.

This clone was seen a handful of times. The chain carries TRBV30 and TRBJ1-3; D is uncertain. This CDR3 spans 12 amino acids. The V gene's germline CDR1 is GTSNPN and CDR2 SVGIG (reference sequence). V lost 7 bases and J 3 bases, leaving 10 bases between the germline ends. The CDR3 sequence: CAFTTVGNTIYF. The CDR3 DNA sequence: TGTGCCTTTACGACGGTTGGAAACACCATATATTTT. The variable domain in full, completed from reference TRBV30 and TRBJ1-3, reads SQTIHQWPATLVQPVGSPLSLECTVEGTSNPNLYWYRQAAGRGLQLLFYSVGIGQISSEVPQNLSASRPQDRQFILSSKKLLLSDSGFYLCAFTTVGNTIYFGEGSWLTVV.

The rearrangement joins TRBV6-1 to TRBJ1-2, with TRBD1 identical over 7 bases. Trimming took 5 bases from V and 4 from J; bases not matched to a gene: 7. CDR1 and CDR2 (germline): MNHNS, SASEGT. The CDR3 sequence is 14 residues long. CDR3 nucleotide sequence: TGTGCCAGCAGTAACACACGACAGGGCTATGGCTACACCTTC. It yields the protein CASSNTRQGYGYTF.

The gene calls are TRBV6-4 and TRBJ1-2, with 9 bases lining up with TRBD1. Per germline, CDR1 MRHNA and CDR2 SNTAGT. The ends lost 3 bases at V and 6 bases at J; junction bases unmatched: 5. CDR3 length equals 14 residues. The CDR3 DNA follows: TGTGCCAGCAGTGATTGGGACAGGGTGGATGGCTACACCTTC. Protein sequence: CASSDWDRVDGYTF.

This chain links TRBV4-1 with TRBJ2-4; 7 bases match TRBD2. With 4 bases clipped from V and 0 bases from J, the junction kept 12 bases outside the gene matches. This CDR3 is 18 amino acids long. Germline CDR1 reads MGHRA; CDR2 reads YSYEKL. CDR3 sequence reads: CASSPRGGEGSAKNIQYF. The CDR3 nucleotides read TGCGCCAGCAGCCCACGGGGAGGGGAGGGTTCAGCCAAAAACATTCAGTACTTC.

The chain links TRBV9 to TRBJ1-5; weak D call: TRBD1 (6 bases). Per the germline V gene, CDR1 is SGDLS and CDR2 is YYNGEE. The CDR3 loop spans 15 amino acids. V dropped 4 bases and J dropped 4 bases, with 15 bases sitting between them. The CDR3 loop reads CASSNTGMVNQPQHF. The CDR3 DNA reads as TGTGCCAGCAGCAATACAGGGATGGTTAATCAGCCCCAGCATTTT.

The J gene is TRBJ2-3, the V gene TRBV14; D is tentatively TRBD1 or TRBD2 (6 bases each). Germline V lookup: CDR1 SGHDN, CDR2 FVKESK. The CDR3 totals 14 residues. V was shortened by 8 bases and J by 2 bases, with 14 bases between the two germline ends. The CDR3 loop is CASSWGANTDTQYF. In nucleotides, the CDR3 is TGTGCCAGCTCGTGGGGGGCAAACACAGATACGCAGTATTTT. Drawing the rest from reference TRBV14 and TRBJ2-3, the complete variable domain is EAGVTQFPSHSVIEKGQTVTLRCDPISGHDNLYWYRRVMGKEIKFLLHFVKESKQDESGMPNNRFLAERTGGTYSTLKVQPAELEDSGVYFCASSWGANTDTQYFGPGTRLTVL.